What follows describes a single TCR beta chain. Its specificity is not known. Here immunoSEQ multiplex PCR was the method, and the copy in TCRdb shows in-frame clones only, minus some. The sample carries 15,000 to 20,000 clones, over 70% recorded once. This record comes from a study of tumor-infiltrating lymphocytes in localized non-small cell lung cancer. Study as a whole: Several tumor histologies, both smoking statuses, and some post-neoadjuvant chemotherapy samples were included.

Study-wide results and caveats: Tumor T-cell fraction was not associated with recurrence-free survival. TCRbeta sequencing showed higher T cell infiltration in tumors than uninvolved lung. Technical variation could not be separated from intratumor heterogeneity here.

From germline, CDR1 is MNHNS and CDR2 SASEGT. The CDR3 has 14 amino acids. V gave up 2 bases and J gave up 1 base, with 7 bases separating them. The chain employs TRBV6-1 and TRBJ2-3; no firm D call. This receptor was taken from a human donor with non-small cell lung cancer. Material: lung tumor tissue. The DNA for the CDR3 is TGTGCCAGCAGTGAATCGCGGCGCACAGATACGCAGTATTTT. Its translation is CASSESRRTDTQYF.